The 16 T cell receptor beta chains listed next were all sequenced from one sample in a study of blood T cell repertoires in COVID-19. Sequenced by immunoSEQ multiplex PCR; TCRdb stores in-frame clones only, minus some. Of 200,000 to 250,000 clones in the sample, around nine tenths were seen once. Sequencing was done on a sample of peripheral blood. The receptors stem from a woman between 18 and 29 years old who had recovered from COVID-19.

V is TRBV6-2 or TRBV6-3 and J is TRBJ2-3; the D gene is possibly TRBD1 (6 bases). The CDR3 is 17 amino acids. V lost 0 bases and J lost 2, with 15 bases in between. Germline CDR1 is MNHEY and CDR2 is SVGEGT. Here the CDR3 DNA reads TGTGCCAGCAGTTACTCGATATCAGGGGACCACACAGATACGCAGTATTTT. It specifies CASSYSISGDHTDTQYF.

This chain uses TRBV27 with TRBJ1-5; no reliable D call. V was trimmed by 2 bases and J by 0 bases, leaving 5 bases between them. Germline lookup yields CDR1 MNHEY and CDR2 SMNVEV (reference sequence). This CDR3 has 14 amino acids. CDR3: CASSLQVSNQPQHF. CDR3 coding DNA: TGTGCCAGCAGTTTACAGGTTAGCAATCAGCCCCAGCATTTT.

This clone was counted once. The chain uses TRBV27 and TRBJ2-1; 9 bases are shared with TRBD1. Germline CDR1 is MNHEY and CDR2 is SMNVEV (reference sequence). After removal of 7 bases from V and 0 bases from J, the junction contained 7 bases not matched to a gene. The CDR3 is 16 residues long. DNA of the CDR3: TGTGCCAGCACACCGGGACAGGGCTACTCCTACAATGAGCAGTTCTTC. Its translation is CASTPGQGYSYNEQFF.

This rearrangement joins TRBV30 to TRBJ2-5; TRBD2 aligns across 8 bases. Trimming removed 2 bases from V and 4 bases from J; junction bases left unmatched: 3. The CDR3 covers 13 residues. Germline loops: CDR1 GTSNPN, CDR2 SVGIG (reference sequence). CDR3 region: CAWSLGLGETQYF. The CDR3 DNA sequence: TGTGCCTGGAGTTTGGGACTAGGAGAGACCCAGTACTTC. Complete variable domain (other parts from reference TRBV30 and TRBJ2-5): SQTIHQWPATLVQPVGSPLSLECTVEGTSNPNLYWYRQAAGRGLQLLFYSVGIGQISSEVPQNLSASRPQDRQFILSSKKLLLSDSGFYLCAWSLGLGETQYFGPGTRLLVL.

The rearrangement links TRBV9 to TRBJ2-7, with no clear D. This CDR3 has 15 amino acids. V lost 4 bases to trimming and J lost 0 bases, with 14 bases between them. Looked up from germline, CDR1 is SGDLS and CDR2 is YYNGEE. CDR3 coding DNA: TGTGCCAGCAGCCCCGGCGGCTCAAGCTCCTACGAGCAGTACTTC. Translation: CASSPGGSSSYEQYF.

This chain links TRBV4-3 with TRBJ1-5; D might be TRBD1 (6 bases). This CDR3 has 13 residues. Germline-derived CDR1 and CDR2 are LGHNA and YSLEER. Trimming cost V 0 bases and J 6 bases, with 6 bases left between them. CDR3 region: CASSQEQGQPQHF. The CDR3, as DNA: TGCGCCAGCAGCCAAGAACAGGGTCAGCCCCAGCATTTT.

V is TRBV7-9 and J is TRBJ2-7, with D possibly matching TRBD1 (5 bases). Germline V gene lookup returns CDR1 SEHNR and CDR2 FQNEAQ (reference sequence). The V and J ends lost 5 bases and 0 bases respectively, with 11 bases between them. The CDR3 is 14 amino acids. For the CDR3, the DNA is TGTGCCAGCAGCGGGGCACTCAGCTCCTACGAGCAGTACTTC. Translation: CASSGALSSYEQYF.

The CDR3 loop reads CASSIAGGWETQYF. The CDR3 nucleotides are TGTGCCAGTAGTATAGCGGGGGGCTGGGAGACCCAGTACTTC. J is TRBJ2-5 and V is TRBV19; D possibly corresponds to TRBD2 (7 bases). This CDR3 has 14 amino acids. Germline CDR1 reads LNHDA; CDR2 reads SQIVND (reference sequence). V lost 1 base to trimming and J lost 5 bases, with 11 bases between them. The full variable domain, with the rest looked up from reference TRBV19 and TRBJ2-5, is DGGITQSPKYLFRKEGQNVTLSCEQNLNHDAMYWYRQDPGQGLRLIYYSQIVNDFQKGDIAEGYSVSREKKESFPLTVTSAQKNPTAFYLCASSIAGGWETQYFGPGTRLLVL.

The chain is built from TRBV5-1 and TRBJ2-1, with TRBD1 matching 7 bases. J was trimmed by 5 bases and V by 1 base; bases with no gene match: 3. The germline V gene has CDR1 SGHRS and CDR2 YFSETQ. This CDR3 region has 14 residues. As DNA, the CDR3 is TGCGCCAGCAGCTTGACCGGGACAGACAATGAGCAGTTCTTC. Its translation is CASSLTGTDNEQFF.

V is TRBV7-2 and J is TRBJ2-7; the match to TRBD2 covers 8 bases. V shed 3 bases and J 2 bases; nucleotides not matched to a gene: 3. CDR3 size: 14 residues. In germline, CDR1 is SGHTA, CDR2 FQGNSA. The CDR3 sequence: CASSFTSGPYEQYF. The CDR3 nucleotides are TGTGCCAGCAGCTTTACTAGCGGTCCCTACGAGCAGTACTTC. Combining the CDR3 with reference TRBV7-2 and TRBJ2-7 gives the whole variable domain GAGVSQSPSNKVTEKGKDVELRCDPISGHTALYWYRQSLGQGLEFLIYFQGNSAPDKSGLPSDRFSAERTGGSVSTLTIQRTQQEDSAVYLCASSFTSGPYEQYFGPGTRLTVT.

The chain combines TRBV3-1 (or the pseudogene TRBV3-2) with TRBJ1-2; possibly TRBD1 for D (5 bases). The CDR3 consists of 15 residues. Germline V CDR1 and CDR2: LGHDT, YNNKEL (reference sequence). Trimming removed 1 base at V and 2 bases at J, with 11 bases between. The CDR3 reads CASSQAGDWNYGYTF. In DNA form, the CDR3 reads TGTGCCAGCAGCCAAGCTGGGGACTGGAACTATGGCTACACCTTC.

V gene TRBV6-5 combines with J gene TRBJ1-2; 9 bases fit TRBD1. Germline CDR1 MNHEY, CDR2 SVGAGI. There are 15 residues in the CDR3. V shed 0 bases and J 6 bases; nucleotides not matched to a gene: 5. The CDR3, as DNA: TGTGCCAGCAGTTACTCGATACAGGGGGCAAATGGCTACACCTTC. Translation gives CASSYSIQGANGYTF.

The chain employs TRBV19 and TRBJ1-5, with 8 bases matching TRBD1. There are 15 residues in the CDR3. Germline V lookup: CDR1 LNHDA, CDR2 SQIVND (reference sequence). Trimming cost V 5 bases and J 0 bases; bases outside gene matches: 3. The CDR3 coding sequence is TGTGCCAGTAGTCCGGGACAGGTTAGCAATCAGCCCCAGCATTTT. It is translated as CASSPGQVSNQPQHF.

The V call is TRBV7-9, the J call TRBJ2-2, with a possible D match to TRBD1 (6 bases). The CDR3 has 15 amino acids. Germline CDR1 is SEHNR and CDR2 is FQNEAQ (reference sequence). V lost 2 bases and J lost 7, with 14 bases in between. As DNA, the CDR3 is TGTGCCAGCAGCTTACAGGGGTCCCCCCACGGGGAGCTGTTTTTT. Translation gives CASSLQGSPHGELFF. Looking up the rest from reference TRBV7-9 and TRBJ2-2 gives the full variable domain: DTGVSQNPRHKITKRGQNVTFRCDPISEHNRLYWYRQTLGQGPEFLTYFQNEAQLEKSRLLSDRFSAERPKGSFSTLEIQRTEQGDSAMYLCASSLQGSPHGELFFGEGSRLTVL.

This clone was detected once. V and J are TRBV9 and TRBJ2-1; 7 nucleotides match TRBD2. The CDR3 contains 16 residues. The trim removed 3 bases at V and 4 bases at J, leaving 10 bases unmatched. Looked up from germline, CDR1 is SGDLS and CDR2 is YYNGEE. The CDR3 DNA sequence: TGTGCCAGCAGCGCTACGAGCGGGGCCCGATACAATGAGCAGTTCTTC. It encodes CASSATSGARYNEQFF. Based on the CDR3 plus reference TRBV9 and TRBJ2-1, the full variable domain is DSGVTQTPKHLITATGQRVTLRCSPRSGDLSVYWYQQSLDQGLQFLIQYYNGEERAKGNILERFSAQQFPDLHSELNLSSLELGDSALYFCASSATSGARYNEQFFGPGTRLTVL.

This clone was recorded once. The chain has TRBV7-6 and TRBJ2-3, with D unresolved. Germline-derived CDR1 and CDR2 are SGHVS and FNYEAQ. V was trimmed by 3 bases and J by 1 base, leaving 8 bases between them. The CDR3 loop spans 14 amino acids. This chain's CDR3 is CASSLQPGTDTQYF. The DNA of the CDR3 is TGTGCCAGCAGCTTGCAACCAGGCACAGATACGCAGTATTTT.